These T cell receptor beta chains were read from a single sample in a study of OX40 agonist ivuxolimab in advanced cancers. The method was immunoSEQ multiplex PCR; TCRdb's version includes in-frame clones alone and lacks a portion of them. Of around 58,000 clones listed, 90% to 95% are singletons. Sequencing was performed on CD4+ or CD8+ T cells sorted from blood, taken in a trial of the OX40 agonist ivuxolimab. Receptors originate from an adult with an advanced solid tumor such as melanoma, head and neck, liver or kidney cancer. Each CDR3 is given with its conserved first and last residue. D genes are given only for firm matches. Some rows have no size entry. The others give once, few or many, or a class for an expanded clone.

V,J,size,D,CDR3,DNA
TRBV7-9,TRBJ2-6,NA,NA,CASSLAFGSGANVLTF,TGTGCCAGCAGCTTAGCTTTCGGCTCTGGGGCCAACGTCCTGACTTTC
TRBV13,TRBJ2-1,NA,NA,CASSSVGVGQFF,TGTGCCAGCAGCTCCGTGGGAGTGGGGCAGTTCTTC
TRBV10-2,TRBJ2-3,NA,NA,CASGDRLTDTQYF,TGCGCCAGCGGGGACCGTTTGACAGATACGCAGTATTTT
TRBV7-9,TRBJ1-4,NA,NA,CASRPGGTNEKLFF,TGTGCCAGCCGCCCGGGGGGAACAAATGAAAAACTGTTTTTT
TRBV29-1,TRBJ2-3,NA,TRBD2,CSVQVLAGHYLGTDTQYF,TGCAGCGTACAAGTTCTAGCGGGTCATTACCTGGGCACAGATACGCAGTATTTT
TRBV9,TRBJ2-7,NA,NA,CASSVGVRRYEQYF,TGTGCCAGCAGCGTAGGGGTCAGAAGATACGAGCAGTACTTC
TRBV21-1,TRBJ2-1,NA,NA,CASSKGLGPGGNEQFF,TGTGCCAGCAGCAAAGGGCTTGGTCCTGGTGGCAATGAGCAGTTCTTC
TRBV10-2,TRBJ2-1,NA,TRBD2,CASSVAAGGNEQFF,TGCGCCAGCAGTGTGGCAGCGGGGGGCAATGAGCAGTTCTTC
TRBV28,TRBJ1-5,NA,NA,CASTPLSESNQPQHF,TGTGCCAGCACCCCTCTCTCAGAAAGCAATCAGCCCCAGCATTTT
TRBV28,TRBJ2-7,NA,NA,CASSLGFYEQYF,TGTGCCAGCAGTTTGGGGTTTTACGAGCAGTACTTC
TRBV9,TRBJ2-3,once,TRBD2,CASSVVAGGPDTQYF,TGTGCCAGCAGCGTAGTAGCGGGAGGGCCAGATACGCAGTATTTT
TRBV13,TRBJ1-1,NA,TRBD1,CASSPLGTGGAETEAFF,TGTGCCAGCAGCCCCCTAGGGACAGGGGGCGCGGAGACTGAAGCTTTCTTT
TRBV2,TRBJ2-7,NA,NA,CASRASRLPRFGEQYF,TGTGCCAGCAGGGCCAGCCGACTACCTCGATTCGGGGAGCAGTACTTC
TRBV4-3,TRBJ1-3,NA,NA,CASSQDERSSGNTIYF,TGCGCCAGCAGCCAAGATGAGAGGAGCTCTGGAAACACCATATATTTT
TRBV28,TRBJ1-2,once,TRBD1,CASSLWIPGQGAYGYTF,TGTGCCAGCAGTTTGTGGATACCGGGACAGGGGGCATATGGCTACACCTTC
TRBV30,TRBJ2-3,NA,TRBD1,CAWAQGASGTDTQYF,TGTGCCTGGGCCCAGGGGGCATCTGGCACAGATACGCAGTATTTT
TRBV6-5,TRBJ2-1,NA,NA,CASRPGRETYNEQFF,TGTGCCAGCAGACCCGGACGGGAGACCTACAATGAGCAGTTCTTC
TRBV4-1,TRBJ2-3,NA,NA,CASSQARTDTQYF,TGCGCCAGCAGCCAAGCACGCACAGATACGCAGTATTTT
TRBV9,TRBJ2-1,NA,TRBD2,CASSVDGRAKGKQFF,TGTGCCAGCAGCGTAGACGGGAGGGCCAAAGGGAAGCAGTTCTTC
TRBV7-9,TRBJ2-5,NA,NA,CASSSDRRQETQYF,TGTGCCAGCAGCTCCGACAGGCGCCAAGAGACCCAGTACTTC
TRBV14,TRBJ2-7,NA,TRBD2,CASSQVASGEQYF,TGTGCCAGCAGCCAAGTAGCTAGCGGGGAGCAGTACTTC
TRBV2,TRBJ2-7,NA,NA,CASSDAGYEQYF,TGTGCCAGCAGTGACGCCGGGTACGAGCAGTACTTC
TRBV4-3,TRBJ1-1,NA,NA,CASSQAPGVLPEAFF,TGCGCCAGCAGCCAAGCTCCGGGGGTGTTGCCTGAAGCTTTCTTT
TRBV6-5,TRBJ2-2,NA,NA,CASGDGELFF,TGTGCCAGCGGGGACGGGGAGCTGTTTTTT
TRBV7-2,TRBJ2-1,once,TRBD1,CASSLAQGAQDEQFF,TGTGCCAGCAGCTTAGCCCAGGGGGCGCAGGATGAGCAGTTCTTC
TRBV19,TRBJ2-7,NA,TRBD1,CASRPGTATYEQYF,TGTGCCAGTAGACCCGGGACAGCTACCTACGAGCAGTACTTC
TRBV7-3,TRBJ2-1,NA,NA,CASSLGNEQFF,TGTGCCAGCAGCTTAGGCAATGAGCAGTTCTTC
TRBV9,TRBJ1-2,NA,TRBD1,CASSVGQDKPRYGYTF,TGTGCCAGCAGCGTGGGACAGGACAAGCCCCGCTATGGCTACACCTTC
TRBV7-6,TRBJ2-7,NA,TRBD1,CASSLEVDVQGANEQYF,TGTGCCAGCAGCTTAGAGGTTGATGTGCAGGGGGCGAACGAGCAGTACTTC
TRBV7-3,TRBJ2-7,NA,TRBD2,CASSPLGGSYEQYF,TGTGCCAGCAGCCCACTGGGCGGGAGCTACGAGCAGTACTTC
TRBV5-6,TRBJ1-2,once,NA,CASSLAGTNYGYTF,TGTGCCAGCAGCTTGGCAGGTACTAACTATGGCTACACCTTC
TRBV2,TRBJ2-1,NA,TRBD2,CATREPPGLAGEGGYNEQFF,TGTGCCACTCGAGAACCACCGGGACTAGCGGGAGAAGGGGGCTACAATGAGCAGTTCTTC
TRBV9,TRBJ2-5,NA,NA,CASSARLSETQYF,TGTGCCAGCAGCGCACGACTTTCCGAGACCCAGTACTTC
TRBV1,TRBJ1-3,NA,NA,CTSSQGHGDSSGNTIYF,TGCACCAGCAGCCAAGGTCACGGTGACTCCTCTGGAAACACCATATATTTT
TRBV7-6,TRBJ2-2,NA,TRBD2,CASSSWTSGSPGELFF,TGTGCCAGCAGTTCATGGACTAGCGGGAGTCCCGGGGAGCTGTTTTTT
TRBV19,TRBJ2-7,NA,NA,CASSIDGGSGVYEQYF,TGTGCCAGTAGTATAGATGGGGGATCAGGGGTCTACGAGCAGTACTTC
TRBV4-3,TRBJ2-7,NA,TRBD1,CASSQDRTGYSYEQYF,TGCGCCAGCAGCCAAGATCGGACAGGGTACTCCTACGAGCAGTACTTC
TRBV11-2,TRBJ2-1,NA,NA,CASTDSGNNEQFF,TGTGCCAGCACAGATAGCGGAAACAATGAGCAGTTCTTC
TRBV5-1,TRBJ2-7,NA,TRBD1,CASSVGTGYEQYF,TGCGCCAGCAGCGTCGGGACAGGTTACGAGCAGTACTTC
TRBV6-1,TRBJ2-7,NA,TRBD1,CASSFRDRGSYEQYF,TGTGCCAGCAGTTTCCGGGACAGGGGCTCCTACGAGCAGTACTTC
TRBV9,TRBJ2-7,NA,TRBD2,CASSEGGRPDEQYF,TGTGCCAGCAGCGAGGGAGGGAGGCCGGACGAGCAGTACTTC
TRBV19,TRBJ2-2,NA,NA,CAISSGPVGELFF,TGTGCCATATCCTCGGGACCTGTGGGGGAGCTGTTTTTT
TRBV28,TRBJ2-3,NA,NA,CASSFYADTQYF,TGTGCCAGCAGTTTTTATGCAGATACGCAGTATTTT
TRBV19,TRBJ2-7,NA,NA,CASSPGGSGYEQYF,TGTGCCAGTAGTCCTGGAGGGAGTGGATACGAGCAGTACTTC
TRBV7-8,TRBJ2-7,NA,NA,CASSLPGRLRDEQYF,TGTGCCAGCAGCCTACCGGGACGCTTAAGGGACGAGCAGTACTTC
TRBV21-1,TRBJ1-2,NA,NA,CAIYGYTF,TGTGCCATCTATGGCTACACCTTC
TRBV5-1,TRBJ2-7,NA,NA,CASSEDYTLLSYEQYF,TGCGCCAGCAGTGAGGACTATACCCTCTTATCCTACGAGCAGTACTTC
TRBV6-5,TRBJ1-5,NA,TRBD1,CASRPTGGGNQPQHF,TGTGCCAGCAGACCGACAGGGGGAGGGAATCAGCCCCAGCATTTT
TRBV14,TRBJ2-7,NA,NA,CASSQVRAEQYF,TGTGCCAGCAGCCAAGTTCGGGCCGAGCAGTACTTC
TRBV19,TRBJ2-1,NA,NA,CASSIDGPPGYNEQFF,TGTGCCAGTAGTATAGATGGCCCCCCGGGTTACAATGAGCAGTTCTTC
TRBV6-5,TRBJ2-2,NA,NA,CASSLNTGELFF,TGTGCCAGCAGTCTTAACACCGGGGAGCTGTTTTTT